This T cell receptor beta chain was identified in a study of cytomegalovirus exposure and HLA in healthy donors. Study-wide points: Serostatus for CMV was the only available immune exposure information.

This clone showed up just a few times. Antigen specificity is unknown. PCR involved 60 Vbeta and 13 Jbeta primers. Only in-frame clones appear in the TCRdb table, and some are missing; sequencing was by immunoSEQ multiplex PCR. The sample has approximately 120,000 clones; around 74% are singletons. Sequencing was done on a sample of PBMCs. This TCR was recovered from a woman aged 45-59 years in good health and CMV-seropositive.

As DNA, the CDR3 is TGTGCCAGCAGCCAGCACAGGGGGCTTGTGAATTCACCCCTCCACTTT. Translating gives CASSQHRGLVNSPLHF. V is TRBV5-8 and J is TRBJ1-6; TRBD1 agrees at 9 bases. V lost 4 bases, J lost 7 bases, and 9 bases stayed unmatched. The CDR3 consists of 16 residues. Germline-derived CDR1 and CDR2 are SGHTS and YDEGEE.